This TCR beta chain was captured in a study of cytomegalovirus exposure and HLA in healthy donors. At the level of the study: Some 200 million T cells yielded more than 95 million unique TCR beta sequences, as an earlier analysis found. Early release data held some 79 million unique TCRs from HLA-typed donors.

Study-level findings and limits: Several of the most significant clusters were apparently associated with common viral pathogens in a later analysis. Earlier findings revealed that most TCR beta V segments proved productive either about 90% or about 30% of the time.

Trimming cost V 3 bases and J 0 bases; bases outside gene matches: 5. The CDR3 extends over 15 amino acids. The germline CDR1 and CDR2 sequences are PRHDT and FYEKMQ (reference sequence). Points on this clone: Its specificity is unknown.

PCR involved 60 Vbeta and 13 Jbeta primers. Sequencing was performed with immunoSEQ multiplex PCR; in TCRdb, only in-frame clones are kept and a portion is missing. The profile shows fewer than 90,000 clones, 70% to 80% of them singletons. The sequenced material came from PBMCs. V is TRBV13 and J is TRBJ2-7, with 7 bases lining up with TRBD2. The clonotype was recovered from a woman in her thirties or forties in good health and CMV-seropositive. CDR3 loop: CASSFLAVSSYEQYF. The CDR3 DNA sequence: TGTGCCAGCAGCTTCCTAGCGGTGAGCTCCTACGAGCAGTACTTC.